The rows below give T cell receptor beta chains drawn from one sample of a study of T cells in Graves' hyperthyroidism and ophthalmopathy. TCRdb re-called the multiplex PCR reads through MiXCR, storing one row per CDR3 protein. The sample contains a few hundred thousand distinct CDR3 sequences, 40% to 55% of which appear only once. Sequenced sample: peripheral blood or thyroid tissue (not recorded which). Receptor source: a woman under 30 with Graves' hyperthyroidism. Each CDR3 is given with its conserved first and last residue. The order of the fields is clone size, V gene, D gene, J gene, CDR3 protein, CDR3 DNA. D genes are given only for firm matches. Where a row states a size, it is once, few, many or the class of an expanded clone; other rows omit it.

many	TRBV7-9	.	TRBJ2-7	CASSPSAGYEQYF	TGTGCCAGCAGCCCCTCGGCAGGTTACGAGCAGTACTTC
.	TRBV2	TRBD2	TRBJ2-7	CASRTAGGPHEQYF	TGTGCCAGCAGGACAGCGGGAGGGCCTCACGAGCAGTACTTC
.	TRBV7-2	.	TRBJ2-7	CASSPRGGHYEQYF	TGTGCCAGCAGCCCCCGCGGGGGCCACTACGAGCAGTACTTC
.	TRBV7-3	.	TRBJ1-2	CASSPSDGDYTF	TGTGCCAGCAGCCCCTCCGACGGCGACTACACCTTC
.	TRBV10-2	TRBD2	TRBJ2-2	CASSKSGTSGRLAGELFF	TGCGCCAGCAGTAAGTCGGGGACTAGCGGGAGACTCGCCGGGGAGCTGTTTTTT
.	TRBV19	TRBD2	TRBJ2-7	CASSITGLAGGYEQYF	TGTGCCAGTAGTATAACGGGACTAGCGGGAGGGTACGAGCAGTACTTC
.	TRBV5-1	.	TRBJ2-7	CASSLRQGGAYEQYF	TGCGCCAGCAGCTTGAGGCAGGGGGGGGCCTACGAGCAGTACTTC
.	TRBV24-1	TRBD1	TRBJ1-2	CATSPGTGNYGYTF	TGTGCCACCAGTCCGGGGACAGGGAACTATGGCTACACCTTC
few	TRBV10-3	TRBD1	TRBJ2-5	CASSSGTGVWETQYF	TGTGCCAGCAGTTCCGGGACAGGGGTCTGGGAGACCCAGTACTTC
.	TRBV4-1	.	TRBJ2-5	CASSQDRTEQETQYF	TGCGCCAGCAGCCAAGATCGGACAGAGCAAGAGACCCAGTACTTC
many	TRBV9	TRBD1	TRBJ1-5	CASSVEGARNQPQHF	TGTGCCAGCAGCGTAGAGGGGGCGAGGAATCAGCCCCAGCATTTT
once	TRBV7-2	TRBD2	TRBJ2-2	CASSHTRGLAGGRVTGELFF	TGTGCCAGCAGCCACACCAGAGGACTAGCGGGAGGTCGAGTTACCGGGGAGCTGTTTTTT
.	TRBV19	.	TRBJ1-5	CASSMGVGASNQPQHF	TGTGCCAGTAGTATGGGGGTGGGCGCGAGCAATCAGCCCCAGCATTTT
few	TRBV5-1	TRBD2	TRBJ2-2	CASSLIKGLPNTGELFF	TGCGCCAGCAGCTTGATAAAGGGACTACCGAACACCGGGGAGCTGTTTTTT
few	TRBV20-1	.	TRBJ1-2	CSAIPVGGNYGYTF	TGCAGTGCTATTCCAGTTGGGGGAAACTATGGCTACACCTTC
many	TRBV7-9	.	TRBJ2-7	CASSFRGAVYEQYF	TGTGCCAGCAGTTTCCGCGGGGCAGTCTACGAGCAGTACTTC
few	TRBV16	.	TRBJ1-2	CASSQSPGAGYTF	TGTGCCAGCAGCCAATCACCGGGGGCGGGCTACACCTTC
few	TRBV7-2	.	TRBJ1-4	CASSLVGF	TGTGCCAGCAGCTTAGTCGGGTTT
once	TRBV25-1	TRBD2	TRBJ2-1	CASSSGTSGISEQFF	TGTGCCAGCAGCAGCGGGACTAGCGGGATATCGGAGCAGTTCTTC
few	TRBV12-5	.	TRBJ2-7	CASTGAKEQYF	TGTGCCAGCACGGGCGCGAAGGAGCAGTACTTC
.	TRBV10-2	.	TRBJ2-2	CASSELRASTGELYF	TGCGCCAGCAGTGAGTTGAGGGCCTCCACCGGGGAGCTGTACTTC
many	TRBV2	TRBD1	TRBJ1-5	CASSVSRGSNQPQHF	TGTGCCAGCAGTGTGTCCAGGGGGAGCAATCAGCCCCAGCATTTT
few	TRBV6-5	.	TRBJ1-5	CASSRREDQPQHF	TGTGCCAGCAGCCGTCGAGAGGATCAGCCCCAGCATTTT
.	TRBV6-5	.	TRBJ1-5	CASSYAGALSNQPQHF	TGTGCCAGCAGTTACGCAGGGGCCCTTAGCAATCAGCCCCAGCATTTT
.	TRBV6-8	.	TRBJ1-5	CASSYNGINQPQHF	TGTGCCAGCAGTTACAACGGGATTAATCAGCCCCAGCATTTT
.	TRBV5-1	.	TRBJ1-3	CASSFQGVDTIYF	TGCGCCAGCAGCTTTCAAGGGGTTGACACCATATATTTT
.	TRBV7-9	TRBD2	TRBJ2-5	CASSLGLAGEKETQYF	TGTGCCAGCAGCCTCGGACTAGCGGGAGAGAAAGAGACCCAGTACTTC
many	TRBV10-3	.	TRBJ1-2	CAISDQGGFNYGYTF	TGTGCCATCAGTGACCAGGGCGGTTTTAACTATGGCTACACCTTC
many	TRBV7-9	.	TRBJ1-4	CASTSGGRDEKLFF	TGTGCCAGCACTTCGGGCGGAAGGGATGAAAAACTGTTTTTT
few	TRBV7-2	.	TRBJ1-2	CASSQAQGGYGYTF	TGTGCCAGCAGCCAAGCGCAGGGTGGCTATGGCTACACCTTC
.	TRBV25-1	.	TRBJ2-2	CASRHLSGNTGELFF	TGTGCCAGCAGACACCTGTCGGGGAACACCGGGGAGCTGTTTTTT
many	TRBV7-3	.	TRBJ2-7	CASSLTAGSYEQYF	TGTGCCAGCAGCTTAACTGCCGGGTCCTACGAGCAGTACTTC
.	TRBV20-1	TRBD2	TRBJ2-5	CSARDFGTSGETQYF	TGCAGTGCTAGAGATTTCGGGACTAGCGGAGAGACCCAGTACTTC
few	TRBV29-1	TRBD1	TRBJ1-1	CSVEAPGQGAEAFF	TGCAGCGTTGAAGCCCCGGGACAGGGGGCTGAAGCTTTCTTT
many	TRBV2	.	TRBJ1-5	CASSEWGLGQPQHF	TGTGCCAGCAGTGAATGGGGCTTGGGTCAGCCCCAGCATTTT
.	TRBV25-1	.	TRBJ1-1	CASSEWRAGAFF	TGTGCCAGCAGTGAATGGCGGGCGGGAGCTTTCTTT
few	TRBV25-1	.	TRBJ2-3	CASSEGDFRRGTDTQYF	TGTGCCAGCAGTGAAGGGGACTTTCGGAGGGGCACAGATACGCAGTATTTT
many	TRBV2	TRBD2	TRBJ2-5	CASSELAEETQYF	TGTGCCAGCAGTGAACTAGCGGAAGAGACCCAGTACTTC
few	TRBV7-9	TRBD1	TRBJ1-2	CANSFRQGGGYTF	TGTGCCAACAGCTTTCGACAGGGCGGTGGCTACACCTTC
many	TRBV24-1	.	TRBJ1-2	CATSDPQKGGYTF	TGTGCCACCAGTGATCCTCAAAAGGGTGGCTACACCTTC
.	TRBV20-1	.	TRBJ2-7	CSAPGPGANEQYF	TGCAGTGCCCCTGGGCCGGGGGCCAACGAGCAGTACTTC
.	TRBV5-1	.	TRBJ2-6	CASSQDYSSGANVLTF	TGCGCCAGCAGCCAAGATTACAGCTCTGGGGCCAACGTCCTGACTTTC
once	TRBV6-1	.	TRBJ2-5	CASSEAEAVPYQETQYF	TGTGCCAGCAGTGAAGCAGAAGCGGTGCCGTACCAAGAGACCCAGTACTTC
.	TRBV2	TRBD2	TRBJ2-5	CASSERAGGYTGETQYF	TGTGCCAGCAGTGAACGGGCGGGAGGGTACACCGGGGAGACCCAGTACTTC
.	TRBV11-1	.	TRBJ1-1	CASSQPIGRGGNTEAFF	TGCGCCAGCAGCCAACCAATTGGCAGGGGCGGCAACACTGAAGCTTTCTTT
.	TRBV20-1	TRBD1	TRBJ1-1	CSATTGTWSEAFF	TGCAGTGCTACGACAGGGACATGGTCTGAAGCTTTCTTT
.	TRBV7-3	TRBD1	TRBJ1-1	CASSQAEGTGSSEAFF	TGTGCCAGCAGCCAAGCAGAGGGGACAGGGTCATCTGAAGCTTTCTTT
.	TRBV10-2	TRBD1	TRBJ1-1	CASVPAGQGTEAFF	TGTGCTAGTGTTCCCGCGGGACAGGGGACCGAAGCTTTCTTT
.	TRBV14	TRBD1	TRBJ2-7	CASSQDWDRDYEQYF	TGTGCCAGCAGCCAAGACTGGGACAGGGACTACGAGCAGTACTTC
many	TRBV7-9	.	TRBJ1-5	CASSPGIQNQPQHF	TGTGCCAGCAGCCCAGGCATTCAGAATCAGCCCCAGCATTTT